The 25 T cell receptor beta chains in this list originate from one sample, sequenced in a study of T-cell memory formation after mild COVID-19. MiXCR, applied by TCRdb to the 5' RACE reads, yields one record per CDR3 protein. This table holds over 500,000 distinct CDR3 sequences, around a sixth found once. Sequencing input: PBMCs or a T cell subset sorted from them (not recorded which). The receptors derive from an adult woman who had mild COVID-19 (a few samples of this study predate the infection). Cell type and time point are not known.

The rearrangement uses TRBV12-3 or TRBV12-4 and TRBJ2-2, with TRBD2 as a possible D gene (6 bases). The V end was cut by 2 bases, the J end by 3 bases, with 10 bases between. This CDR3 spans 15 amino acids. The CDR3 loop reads CASSLLASDTGELFF. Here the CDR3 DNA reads TGTGCCAGCAGTTTACTGGCTAGCGACACCGGGGAGCTGTTTTTT.

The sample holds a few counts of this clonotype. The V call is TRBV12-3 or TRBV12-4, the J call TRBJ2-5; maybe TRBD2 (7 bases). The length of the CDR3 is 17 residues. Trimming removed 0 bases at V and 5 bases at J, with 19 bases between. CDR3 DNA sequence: TGTGCCAGCAGTTTAGCGACCGATAGGGGGGGCCAGGAGACCCAGTACTTC. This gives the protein CASSLATDRGGQETQYF.

CDR3 sequence (DNA): TGTGCCAGCAGTGACTCCATAACACCCGACAGTACCTACGTAGTGAACACTGAAGCTTTCTTT. It yields the protein CASSDSITPDSTYVVNTEAFF. The chain is built from TRBV6-4 and TRBJ1-1, with D perhaps matching TRBD1 (5 bases). This CDR3 contains 21 residues. V was shortened by 0 bases and J by 0 bases, with 26 bases between the two germline ends. The V gene's germline CDR1 is MRHNA and CDR2 SNTAGT.

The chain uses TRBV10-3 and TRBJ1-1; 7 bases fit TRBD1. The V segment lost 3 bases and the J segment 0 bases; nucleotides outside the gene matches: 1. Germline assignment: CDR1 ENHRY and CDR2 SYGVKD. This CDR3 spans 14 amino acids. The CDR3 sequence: CAISEGGMNTEAFF. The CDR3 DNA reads TGTGCCATCAGTGAAGGGGGCATGAACACTGAAGCTTTCTTT.

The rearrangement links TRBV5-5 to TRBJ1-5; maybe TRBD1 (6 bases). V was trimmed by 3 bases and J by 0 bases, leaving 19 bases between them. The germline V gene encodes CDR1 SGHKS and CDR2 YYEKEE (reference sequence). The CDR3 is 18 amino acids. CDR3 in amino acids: CASSSRWGAQGSNQPQHF. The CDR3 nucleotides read TGTGCCAGCAGCTCCCGATGGGGGGCGCAGGGTAGCAATCAGCCCCAGCATTTT.

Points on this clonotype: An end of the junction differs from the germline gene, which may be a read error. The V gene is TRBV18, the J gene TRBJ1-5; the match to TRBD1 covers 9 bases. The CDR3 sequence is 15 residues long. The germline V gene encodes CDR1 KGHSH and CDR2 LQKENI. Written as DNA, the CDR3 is TGTGCCAGCTCACCCGGGACAGGGAGCAGTCAGCCCCAGCATTTT. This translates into CASSPGTGSSQPQHF.

The CDR3 DNA follows: TGTGCCAGCAGCTCGGGGGTTTCAAGCACAGATACGCAGTATTTT. Its protein product is CASSSGVSSTDTQYF. The chain uses TRBV7-6 and TRBJ2-3, with D maybe TRBD2 (6 bases). The CDR3 runs 15 residues. V was clipped by 4 bases and J by 0 bases, with 11 bases between them. CDR1 is SGHVS and CDR2 is FNYEAQ in the germline V gene.

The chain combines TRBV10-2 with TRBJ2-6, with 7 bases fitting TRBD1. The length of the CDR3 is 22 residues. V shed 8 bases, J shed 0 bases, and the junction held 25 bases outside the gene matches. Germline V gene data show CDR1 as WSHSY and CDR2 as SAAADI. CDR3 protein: CASLIKGLPGGQALSGANVLTF. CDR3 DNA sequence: TGCGCCAGCCTTATAAAGGGGCTACCGGGTGGACAGGCCCTCTCTGGGGCCAACGTCCTGACTTTC.

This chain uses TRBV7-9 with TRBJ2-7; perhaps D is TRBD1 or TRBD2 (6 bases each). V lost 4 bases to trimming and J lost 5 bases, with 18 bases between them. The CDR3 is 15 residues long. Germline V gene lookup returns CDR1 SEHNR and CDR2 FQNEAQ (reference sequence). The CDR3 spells CASSSEGGRVNEQYF. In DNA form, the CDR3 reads TGTGCCAGCAGCTCCGAGGGGGGCAGGGTCAACGAGCAGTACTTC.

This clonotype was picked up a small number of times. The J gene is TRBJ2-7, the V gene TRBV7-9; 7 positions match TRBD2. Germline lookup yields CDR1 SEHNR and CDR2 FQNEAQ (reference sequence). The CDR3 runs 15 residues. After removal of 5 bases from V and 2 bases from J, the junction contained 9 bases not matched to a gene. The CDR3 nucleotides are TGTGCCAGCAGCCTGGGGGGGGGACCTACCTACGAGCAGTACTTC. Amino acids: CASSLGGGPTYEQYF.

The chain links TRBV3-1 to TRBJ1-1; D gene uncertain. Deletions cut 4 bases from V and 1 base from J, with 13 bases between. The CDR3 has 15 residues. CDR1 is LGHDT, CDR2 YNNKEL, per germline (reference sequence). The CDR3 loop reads CASSPAFGGNTEAFF. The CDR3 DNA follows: TGTGCCAGCAGCCCGGCCTTCGGCGGGAACACTGAAGCTTTCTTT. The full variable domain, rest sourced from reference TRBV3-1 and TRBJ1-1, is DTAVSQTPKYLVTQMGNDKSIKCEQNLGHDTMYWYKQDSKKFLKIMFSYNNKELIINETVPNRFSPKSPDKAHLNLHINSLELGDSAVYFCASSPAFGGNTEAFFGQGTRLTVV.

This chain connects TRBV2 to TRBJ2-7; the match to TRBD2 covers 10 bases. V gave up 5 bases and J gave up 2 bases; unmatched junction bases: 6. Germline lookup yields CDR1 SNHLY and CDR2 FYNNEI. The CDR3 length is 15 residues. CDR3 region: CASSKASGGPYEQYF. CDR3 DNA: TGTGCCAGCAGTAAGGCTAGCGGGGGACCCTACGAGCAGTACTTC.

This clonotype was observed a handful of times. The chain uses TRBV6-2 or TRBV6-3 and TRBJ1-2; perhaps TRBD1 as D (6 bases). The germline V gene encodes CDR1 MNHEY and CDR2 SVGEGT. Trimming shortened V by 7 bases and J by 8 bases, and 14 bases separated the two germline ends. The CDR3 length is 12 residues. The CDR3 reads CASTVPGGGYTF. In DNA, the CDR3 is TGTGCCAGCACTGTCCCCGGGGGCGGCTACACCTTC.

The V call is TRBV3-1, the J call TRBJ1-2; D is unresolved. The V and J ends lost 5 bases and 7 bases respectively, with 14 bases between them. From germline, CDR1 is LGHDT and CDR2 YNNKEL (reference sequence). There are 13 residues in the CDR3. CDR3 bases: TGTGCCAGCAGCAGAATACCAACGGGTGGCTACACCTTC. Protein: CASSRIPTGGYTF.

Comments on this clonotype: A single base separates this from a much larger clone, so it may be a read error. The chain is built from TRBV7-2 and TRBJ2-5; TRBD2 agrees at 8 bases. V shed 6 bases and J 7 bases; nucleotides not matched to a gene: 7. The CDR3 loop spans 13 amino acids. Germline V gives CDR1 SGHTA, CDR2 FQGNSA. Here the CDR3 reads CASRSGTSWTQYF. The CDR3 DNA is TGTGCCAGCAGGTCCGGGACTAGTTGGACCCAGTACTTC.

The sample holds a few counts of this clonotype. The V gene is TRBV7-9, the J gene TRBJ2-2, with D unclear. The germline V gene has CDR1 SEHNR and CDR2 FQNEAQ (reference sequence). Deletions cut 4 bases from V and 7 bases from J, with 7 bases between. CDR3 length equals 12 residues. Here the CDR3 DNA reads TGTGCCAGCAGCTGGAAACTCGGGGAGCTGTTTTTT. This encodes CASSWKLGELFF. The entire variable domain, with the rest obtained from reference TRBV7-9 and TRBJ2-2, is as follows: DTGVSQNPRHKITKRGQNVTFRCDPISEHNRLYWYRQTLGQGPEFLTYFQNEAQLEKSRLLSDRFSAERPKGSFSTLEIQRTEQGDSAMYLCASSWKLGELFFGEGSRLTVL.

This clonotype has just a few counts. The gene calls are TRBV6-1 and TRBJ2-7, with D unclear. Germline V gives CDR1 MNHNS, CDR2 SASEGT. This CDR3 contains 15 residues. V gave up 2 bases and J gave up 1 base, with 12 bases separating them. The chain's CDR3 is CASSESVAHSYEQYF. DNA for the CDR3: TGTGCCAGCAGTGAAAGTGTGGCCCATTCCTACGAGCAGTACTTC.

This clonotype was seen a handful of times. CDR3 sequence reads: CSAEDRGLSYEQYF. CDR3 in DNA: TGCAGTGCGGAGGACAGGGGTCTCTCTTACGAGCAGTACTTC. J is TRBJ2-7 and V is TRBV20-1; 9 positions agree with TRBD1. The V and J ends lost 6 bases and 4 bases, in that order; junction bases with no gene match: 10. The CDR3 runs to 14 residues. From germline, CDR1 is DFQATT and CDR2 SNEGSKA (reference sequence).

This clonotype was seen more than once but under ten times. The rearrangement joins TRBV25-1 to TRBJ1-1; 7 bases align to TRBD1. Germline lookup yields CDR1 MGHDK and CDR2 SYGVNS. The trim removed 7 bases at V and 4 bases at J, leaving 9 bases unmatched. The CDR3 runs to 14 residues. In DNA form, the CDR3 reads TGTGCCAGCACCAAACAGGGGCCGAGCACTGAAGCTTTCTTT. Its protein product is CASTKQGPSTEAFF.

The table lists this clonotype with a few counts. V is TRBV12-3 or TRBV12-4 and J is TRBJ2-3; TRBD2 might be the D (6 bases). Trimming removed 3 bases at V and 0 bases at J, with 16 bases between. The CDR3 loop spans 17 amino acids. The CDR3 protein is CASSFGYIAESTDTQYF. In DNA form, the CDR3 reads TGTGCCAGCAGTTTTGGGTATATAGCGGAGAGCACAGATACGCAGTATTTT.

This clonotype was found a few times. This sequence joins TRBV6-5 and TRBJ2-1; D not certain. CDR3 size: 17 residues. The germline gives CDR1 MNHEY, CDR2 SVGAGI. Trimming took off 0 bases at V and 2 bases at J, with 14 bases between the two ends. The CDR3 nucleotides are TGTGCCAGCAGTTACTCGTTTATCACAGTCACCTACAATGAGCAGTTCTTC. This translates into CASSYSFITVTYNEQFF.

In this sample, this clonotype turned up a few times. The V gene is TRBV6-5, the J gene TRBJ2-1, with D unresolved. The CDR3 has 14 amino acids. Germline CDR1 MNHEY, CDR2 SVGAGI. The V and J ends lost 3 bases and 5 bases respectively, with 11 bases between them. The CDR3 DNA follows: TGTGCCAGCAGTTATAGGTGGGGAAACAATGAGCAGTTCTTC. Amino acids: CASSYRWGNNEQFF.

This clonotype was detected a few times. The CDR3 nucleotides are TGTGCCTGGACGAGACAGGGAAACACTGAAGCTTTCTTT. Amino acid sequence: CAWTRQGNTEAFF. The rearrangement links TRBV30 to TRBJ1-1; 7 nucleotides align to TRBD1. Germline V CDR1 and CDR2: GTSNPN, SVGIG (reference sequence). The CDR3 covers 13 residues. V gave up 4 bases and J gave up 2 bases; unmatched junction bases: 4.

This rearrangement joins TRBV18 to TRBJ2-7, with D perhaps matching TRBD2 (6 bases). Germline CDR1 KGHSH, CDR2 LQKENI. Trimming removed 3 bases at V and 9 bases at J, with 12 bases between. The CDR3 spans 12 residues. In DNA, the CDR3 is TGTGCCAGCTCACCGGAGGGTCCGGGGCAGTACTTC. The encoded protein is CASSPEGPGQYF.

Written as DNA, the CDR3 is TGTGCCAGCAGTGAAGCAGCGGGAAAGCAAGATGGCTACACCTTC. This codes for CASSEAAGKQDGYTF. The V call is TRBV6-1, the J call TRBJ1-2; D not certain. Germline CDR1 and CDR2: MNHNS and SASEGT. The V gene lost 0 bases and the J gene lost 6 bases, with 14 bases spanning the gap. The CDR3 extends over 15 amino acids.